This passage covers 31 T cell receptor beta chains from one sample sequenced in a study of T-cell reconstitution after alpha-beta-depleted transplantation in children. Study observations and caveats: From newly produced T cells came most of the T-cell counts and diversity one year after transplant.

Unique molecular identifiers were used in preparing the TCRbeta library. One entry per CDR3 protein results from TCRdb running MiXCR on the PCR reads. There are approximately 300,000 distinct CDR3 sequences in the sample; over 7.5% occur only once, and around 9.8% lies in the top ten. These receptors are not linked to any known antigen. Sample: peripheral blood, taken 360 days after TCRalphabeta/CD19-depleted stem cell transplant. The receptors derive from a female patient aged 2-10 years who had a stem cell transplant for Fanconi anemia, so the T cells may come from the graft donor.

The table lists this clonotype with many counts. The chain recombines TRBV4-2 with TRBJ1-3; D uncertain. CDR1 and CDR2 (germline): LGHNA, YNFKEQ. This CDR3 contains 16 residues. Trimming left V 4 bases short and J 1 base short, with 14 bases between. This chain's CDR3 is CASSLPPAGSGNTIYF. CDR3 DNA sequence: TGTGCCAGCAGCCTGCCCCCAGCGGGATCTGGAAACACCATATATTTT.

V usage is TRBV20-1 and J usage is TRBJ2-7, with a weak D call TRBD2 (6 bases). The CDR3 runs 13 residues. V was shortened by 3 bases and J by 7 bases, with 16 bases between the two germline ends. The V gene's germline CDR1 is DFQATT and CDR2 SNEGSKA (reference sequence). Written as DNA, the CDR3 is TGCAGTGCTAGGACTCCCTTCAGCGGGGAGCAGTACTTC. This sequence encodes CSARTPFSGEQYF.

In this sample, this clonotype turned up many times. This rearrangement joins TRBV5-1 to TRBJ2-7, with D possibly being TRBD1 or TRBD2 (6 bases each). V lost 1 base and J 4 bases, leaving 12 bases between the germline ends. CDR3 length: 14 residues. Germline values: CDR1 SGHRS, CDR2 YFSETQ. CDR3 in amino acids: CASSLRGVEYEQYF. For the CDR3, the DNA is TGCGCCAGCAGCTTGAGGGGGGTTGAATACGAGCAGTACTTC.

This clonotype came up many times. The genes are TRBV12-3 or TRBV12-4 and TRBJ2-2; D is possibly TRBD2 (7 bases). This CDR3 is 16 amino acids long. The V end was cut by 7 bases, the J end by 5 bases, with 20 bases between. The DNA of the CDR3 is TGTGCCAGCAATACATTTCGGGGGGCTGGAACCGGGGAGCTGTTTTTT. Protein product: CASNTFRGAGTGELFF.

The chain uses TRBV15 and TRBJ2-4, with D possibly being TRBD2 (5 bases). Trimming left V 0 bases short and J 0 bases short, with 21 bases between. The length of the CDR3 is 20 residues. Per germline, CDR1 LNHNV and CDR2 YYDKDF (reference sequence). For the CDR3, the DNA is TGTGCCACCAGCAGAGATTCAACTAGATCCGTCCTACTAGCCAAAAACATTCAGTACTTC. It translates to CATSRDSTRSVLLAKNIQYF.

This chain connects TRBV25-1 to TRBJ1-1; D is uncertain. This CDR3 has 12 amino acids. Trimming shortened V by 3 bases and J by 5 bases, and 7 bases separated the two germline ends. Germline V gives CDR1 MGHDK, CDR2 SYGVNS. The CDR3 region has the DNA TGTGCCAGCAGTGACTTGGCGACTGAAGCTTTCTTT. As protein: CASSDLATEAFF.

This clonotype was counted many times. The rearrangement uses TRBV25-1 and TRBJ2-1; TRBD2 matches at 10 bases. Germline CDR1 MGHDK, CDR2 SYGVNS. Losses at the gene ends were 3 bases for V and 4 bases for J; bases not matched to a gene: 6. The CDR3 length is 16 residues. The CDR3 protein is CASSDWTSGSYNEQFF. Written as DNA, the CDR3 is TGTGCCAGCAGTGATTGGACTAGCGGCAGTTACAATGAGCAGTTCTTC.

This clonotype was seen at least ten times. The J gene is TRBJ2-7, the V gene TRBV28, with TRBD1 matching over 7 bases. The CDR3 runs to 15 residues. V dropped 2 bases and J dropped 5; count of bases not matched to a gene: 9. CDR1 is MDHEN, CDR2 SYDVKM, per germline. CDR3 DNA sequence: TGTGCCAGCAGTTTAAATTCAGGGACAGAAAACGAGCAGTACTTC. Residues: CASSLNSGTENEQYF.

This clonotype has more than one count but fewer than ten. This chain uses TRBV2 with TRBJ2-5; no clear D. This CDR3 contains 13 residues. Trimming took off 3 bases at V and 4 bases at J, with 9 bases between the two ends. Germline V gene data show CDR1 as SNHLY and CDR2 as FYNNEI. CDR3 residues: CASSDLTRETQYF. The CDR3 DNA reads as TGTGCCAGCAGTGATCTCACACGAGAGACCCAGTACTTC.

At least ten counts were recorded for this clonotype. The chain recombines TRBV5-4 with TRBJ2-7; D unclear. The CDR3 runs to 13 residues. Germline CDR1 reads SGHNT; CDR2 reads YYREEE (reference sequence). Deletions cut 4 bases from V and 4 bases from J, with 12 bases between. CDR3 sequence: CASSPEASYEQYF. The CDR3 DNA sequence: TGTGCCAGCAGCCCCGAAGCCAGTTACGAGCAGTACTTC.

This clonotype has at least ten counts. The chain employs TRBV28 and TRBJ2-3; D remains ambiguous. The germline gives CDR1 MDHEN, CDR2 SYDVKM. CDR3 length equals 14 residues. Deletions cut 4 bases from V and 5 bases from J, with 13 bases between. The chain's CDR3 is CASSSVWGGDTQYF. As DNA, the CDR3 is TGTGCCAGCAGTTCCGTGTGGGGTGGAGATACGCAGTATTTT.

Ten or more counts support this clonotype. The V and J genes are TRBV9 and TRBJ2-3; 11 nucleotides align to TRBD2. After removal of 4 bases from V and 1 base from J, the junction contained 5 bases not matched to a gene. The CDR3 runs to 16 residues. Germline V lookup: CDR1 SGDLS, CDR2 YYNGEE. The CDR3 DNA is TGTGCCAGCAGCCCACCGACTAGCGGGGGCACAGATACGCAGTATTTT. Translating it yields CASSPPTSGGTDTQYF.

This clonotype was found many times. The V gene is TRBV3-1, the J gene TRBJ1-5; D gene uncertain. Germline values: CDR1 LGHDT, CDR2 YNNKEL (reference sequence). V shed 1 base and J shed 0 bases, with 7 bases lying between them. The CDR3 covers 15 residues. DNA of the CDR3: TGTGCCAGCAGCCAAGGAGCATTTAGCAATCAGCCCCAGCATTTT. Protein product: CASSQGAFSNQPQHF.

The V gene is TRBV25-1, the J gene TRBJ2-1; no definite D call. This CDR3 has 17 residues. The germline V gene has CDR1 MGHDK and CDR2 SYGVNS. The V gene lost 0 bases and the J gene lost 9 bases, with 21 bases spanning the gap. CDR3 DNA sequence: TGTGCCAGCAGTGAATATTGGACGGAGATCAGTCCAGGTGAGCAGTTCTTC. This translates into CASSEYWTEISPGEQFF.

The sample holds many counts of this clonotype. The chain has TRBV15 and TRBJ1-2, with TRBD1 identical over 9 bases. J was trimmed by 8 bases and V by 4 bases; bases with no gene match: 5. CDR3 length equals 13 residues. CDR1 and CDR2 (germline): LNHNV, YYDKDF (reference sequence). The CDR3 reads CATSTDRGSGYTF. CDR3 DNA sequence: TGTGCCACCAGCACTGACAGGGGGTCCGGCTACACCTTC.

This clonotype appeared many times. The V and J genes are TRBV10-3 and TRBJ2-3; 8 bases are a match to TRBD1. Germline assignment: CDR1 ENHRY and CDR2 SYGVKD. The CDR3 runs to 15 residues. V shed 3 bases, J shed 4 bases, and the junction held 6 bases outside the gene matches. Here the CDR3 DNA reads TGTGCCATCAGTGAACGGACAGGGATAGCAGATACGCAGTATTTT. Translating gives CAISERTGIADTQYF.

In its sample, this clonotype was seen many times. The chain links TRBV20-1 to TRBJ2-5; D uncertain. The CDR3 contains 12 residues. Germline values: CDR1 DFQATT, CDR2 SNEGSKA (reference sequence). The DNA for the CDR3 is TGCACCTACCTCTCCGTGGGGGAGACCCAGTACTTC. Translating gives CTYLSVGETQYF.

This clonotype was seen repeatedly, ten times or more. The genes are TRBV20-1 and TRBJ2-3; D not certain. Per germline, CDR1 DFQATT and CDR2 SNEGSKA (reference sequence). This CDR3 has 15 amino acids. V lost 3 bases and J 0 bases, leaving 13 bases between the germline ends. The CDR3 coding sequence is TGCAGTGCTAGCCTAGAACCCGATAGCACAGATACGCAGTATTTT. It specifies CSASLEPDSTDTQYF.

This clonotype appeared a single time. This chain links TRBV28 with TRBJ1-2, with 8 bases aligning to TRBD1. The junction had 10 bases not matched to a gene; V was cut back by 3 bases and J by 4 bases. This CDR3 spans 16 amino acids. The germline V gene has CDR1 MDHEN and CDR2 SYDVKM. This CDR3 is CASSLSGGFDSYGYTF. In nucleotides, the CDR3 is TGTGCCAGCAGTTTGTCAGGGGGCTTCGATAGCTATGGCTACACCTTC.

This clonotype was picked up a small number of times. The CDR3 nucleotides are TGTGCCAGCAGTCATACACCCGGGACAGAACCCAAAAGCTCTGGAAACACCATATATTTT. As protein: CASSHTPGTEPKSSGNTIYF. The rearrangement links TRBV12-3 or TRBV12-4 to TRBJ1-3, with TRBD1 identical over 7 bases. Trimming cost V 5 bases and J 0 bases; bases outside gene matches: 19. This CDR3 spans 20 amino acids.

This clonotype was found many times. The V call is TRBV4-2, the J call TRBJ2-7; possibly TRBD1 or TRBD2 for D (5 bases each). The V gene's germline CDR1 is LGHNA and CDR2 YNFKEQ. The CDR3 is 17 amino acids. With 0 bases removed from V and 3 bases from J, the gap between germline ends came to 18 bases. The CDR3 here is CASSQEVGRNPGYEQYF. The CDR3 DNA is TGTGCCAGCAGCCAAGAAGTGGGACGGAACCCTGGCTACGAGCAGTACTTC.

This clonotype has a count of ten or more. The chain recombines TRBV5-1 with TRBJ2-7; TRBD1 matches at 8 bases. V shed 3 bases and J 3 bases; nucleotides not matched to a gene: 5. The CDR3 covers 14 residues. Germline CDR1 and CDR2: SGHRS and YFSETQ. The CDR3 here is CASSYGTGHYEQYF. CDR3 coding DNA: TGCGCCAGCAGCTATGGGACAGGCCACTACGAGCAGTACTTC.

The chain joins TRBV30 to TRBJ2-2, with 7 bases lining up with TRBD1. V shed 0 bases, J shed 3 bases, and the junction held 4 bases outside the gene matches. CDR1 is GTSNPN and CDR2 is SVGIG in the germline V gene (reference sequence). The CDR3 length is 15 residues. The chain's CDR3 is CAWSVQGTDTGELFF. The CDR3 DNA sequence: TGTGCCTGGAGTGTACAGGGGACAGACACCGGGGAGCTGTTTTTT.

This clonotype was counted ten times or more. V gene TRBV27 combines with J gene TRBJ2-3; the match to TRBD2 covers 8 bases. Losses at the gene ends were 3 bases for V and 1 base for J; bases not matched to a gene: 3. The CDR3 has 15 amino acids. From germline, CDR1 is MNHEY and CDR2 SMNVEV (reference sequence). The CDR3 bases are TGTGCCAGCAGTTTGGGGACTAGGGGCACAGATACGCAGTATTTT. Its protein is CASSLGTRGTDTQYF.

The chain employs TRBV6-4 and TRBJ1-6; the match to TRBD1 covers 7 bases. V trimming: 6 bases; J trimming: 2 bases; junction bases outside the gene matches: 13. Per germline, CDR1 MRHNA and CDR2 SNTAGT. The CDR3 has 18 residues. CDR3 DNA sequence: TGTGCCAGCAGACGGACAGGCATTGGGCTCACCTATAATTCACCCCTCCACTTT. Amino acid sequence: CASRRTGIGLTYNSPLHF.

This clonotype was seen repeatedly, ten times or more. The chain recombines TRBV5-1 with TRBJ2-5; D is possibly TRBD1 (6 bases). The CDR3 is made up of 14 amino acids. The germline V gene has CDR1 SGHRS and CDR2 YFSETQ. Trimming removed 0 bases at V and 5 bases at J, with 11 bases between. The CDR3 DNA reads TGCGCCAGCAGCTTGGTATACAGGGAGGAGACCCAGTACTTC. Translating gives CASSLVYREETQYF.

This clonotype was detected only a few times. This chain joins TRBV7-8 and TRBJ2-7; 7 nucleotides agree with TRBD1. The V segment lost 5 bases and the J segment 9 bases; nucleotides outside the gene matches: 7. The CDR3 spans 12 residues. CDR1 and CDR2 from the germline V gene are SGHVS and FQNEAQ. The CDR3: CASSPGQALQYF. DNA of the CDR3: TGTGCCAGCAGCCCCGGACAGGCGCTGCAGTACTTC.

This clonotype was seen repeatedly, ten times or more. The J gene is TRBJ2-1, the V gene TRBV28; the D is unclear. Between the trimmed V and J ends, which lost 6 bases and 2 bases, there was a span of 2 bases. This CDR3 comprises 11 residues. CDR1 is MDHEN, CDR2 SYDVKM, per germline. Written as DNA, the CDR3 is TGTGCCAGCAGCCCCTACAATGAGCAGTTCTTC. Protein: CASSPYNEQFF.

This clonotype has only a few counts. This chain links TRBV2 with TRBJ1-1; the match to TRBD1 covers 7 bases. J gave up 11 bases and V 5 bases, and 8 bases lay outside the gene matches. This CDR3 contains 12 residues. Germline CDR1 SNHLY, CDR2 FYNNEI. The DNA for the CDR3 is TGTGCCAGCAGTACCCGACAGGGCTGGGCTTTCTTT. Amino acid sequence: CASSTRQGWAFF.

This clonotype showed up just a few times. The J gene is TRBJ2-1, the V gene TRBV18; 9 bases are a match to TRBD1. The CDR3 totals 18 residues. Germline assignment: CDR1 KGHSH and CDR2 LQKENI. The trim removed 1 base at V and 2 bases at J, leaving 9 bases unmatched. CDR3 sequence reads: CASSPLVTGTGTYNEQFF. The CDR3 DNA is TGTGCCAGCTCACCACTGGTGACCGGGACAGGGACCTACAATGAGCAGTTCTTC. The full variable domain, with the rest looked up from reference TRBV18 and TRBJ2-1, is NAGVMQNPRHLVRRRGQEARLRCSPMKGHSHVYWYRQLPEEGLKFMVYLQKENIIDESGMPKERFSAEFPKEGPSILRIQQVVRGDSAAYFCASSPLVTGTGTYNEQFFGPGTRLTVL.

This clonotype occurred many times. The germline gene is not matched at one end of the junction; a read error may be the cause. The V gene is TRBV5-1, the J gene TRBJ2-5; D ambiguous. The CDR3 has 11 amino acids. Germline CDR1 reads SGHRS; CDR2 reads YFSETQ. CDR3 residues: CASSLKETQYF. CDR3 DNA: TGTGCCAGCAGTTTAAAAGAGACCCAGTACTTC.